This T cell receptor beta chain is drawn from a study of CD8 T cells in Susac syndrome. Study at large: When blood was drawn, the patients with Susac syndrome were therapy-naive, on corticosteroids, or on intravenous immunoglobulin alone.

From blood CD8+ and CD4+ T cells, the TCR beta chain was sequenced. Patients with Susac syndrome met diagnostic criteria that were recently defined for definite or probable disease. Trimming removed 2 bases from V and 6 bases from J, with 4 bases in between. This CDR3 contains 11 residues. Germline V gives CDR1 KGHSH, CDR2 LQKENI. General study points: The study conceded that relatively few individuals underwent its TCR sequencing and HLA analysis.

Worth noting for this clonotype: What it binds is unknown.

An input of about 0.5 to 1 ug of RNA was subjected to reverse transcription using random hexamers. MiXCR, run by TCRdb on the immunoSEQ multiplex PCR reads, gives a single entry per CDR3 protein. Found here are 95,000 to 150,000 distinct CDR3 sequences, over 95% of them singletons; the top ten hold about 0.14%. This chain connects TRBV18 to TRBJ1-2; D is unclear. This TCR was recovered from a human donor with Susac syndrome. Sample: CD4+ T cells from PBMCs. CDR3 in DNA: TGTGCCAGCTCACCATCAGATGGCTACACCTTC. It specifies CASSPSDGYTF.